These T cell receptor beta chains were read from a single sample in a study of early T cells in non-severe SARS-CoV-2 infection. TCRdb recomputed calls from the 5' RACE reads with MiXCR, one row per CDR3 protein. The sample carries approximately 81,000 distinct CDR3 sequences, over 10% recorded once. The sample consisted of whole blood. These receptors were taken from an adult who was a healthcare worker with PCR-confirmed SARS-CoV-2 infection or an uninfected control (not recorded which). Both conserved end residues are part of each CDR3. D genes are given only for firm matches. Clone size is given for some rows only: seen once, a few or many times, or a class if the clone is expanded.

DNA	CDR3	size	V	D	J
TGCGCCAGCAGCCAAGGCTTCGTTCAGGCCGGGGAGCTGTTTTTT	CASSQGFVQAGELFF	NA	TRBV4-1	NA	TRBJ2-2
TGTGCCTGGAGCGGACAGCACTCTGGGGCCAACGTCCTGACTTTC	CAWSGQHSGANVLTF	NA	TRBV30	NA	TRBJ2-6
TGCAGTGCTAGGTTACAGGGCCCCGGGACCTTTGCCTACGAGCAGTACTTC	CSARLQGPGTFAYEQYF	NA	TRBV20-1	NA	TRBJ2-7
TGTGCCAGCAGTTACTCGGCCAGCGGGACGTTCTACAATGAGCAGTTCTTC	CASSYSASGTFYNEQFF	few	TRBV6-5	TRBD2	TRBJ2-1
TGTGCCAGCAGTTTCTCCTCTAGGACCAATGAAAAACTGTTTTTT	CASSFSSRTNEKLFF	few	TRBV27	NA	TRBJ1-4
TGTGCCATCATAGGACTGAGCGGGGGGGCGGCCGAGCAGTACTTC	CAIIGLSGGAAEQYF	few	TRBV10-3	TRBD2	TRBJ2-7
TGTGCCAGCAGCTTGAAAGCTAACTATGGCTACACCTTC	CASSLKANYGYTF	few	TRBV11-2	NA	TRBJ1-2
TGCGCCAGCAGTGCCGGGACAGGCTCCTACAATGAGCAGTTCTTC	CASSAGTGSYNEQFF	many	TRBV10-2	TRBD1	TRBJ2-1
TGTGCCAGCAGTTTTCGGGGAGGAGATACGCAGTATTTT	CASSFRGGDTQYF	NA	TRBV28	NA	TRBJ2-3
TGTGCCAGCTCACCATACTCTCAGAGCTCCTACGAGCAGTACTTC	CASSPYSQSSYEQYF	few	TRBV18	NA	TRBJ2-7
TGTGCCAGCAGCGTAGAACAGAACTATGGCTACACCTTC	CASSVEQNYGYTF	NA	TRBV9	NA	TRBJ1-2
TGCAGTGCCCCCGGGCAGGGCAATCAGCCCCAGCATTTT	CSAPGQGNQPQHF	NA	TRBV20-1	NA	TRBJ1-5
TGTGCCAGCAGCTTCCGCGGGAGCACAGATACGCAGTATTTT	CASSFRGSTDTQYF	many	TRBV7-9	NA	TRBJ2-3
TGCAGTGCTAGAGGGAGTAGCGGGAGCTCCTACAATGAGCAGTTCTTC	CSARGSSGSSYNEQFF	few	TRBV20-1	TRBD2	TRBJ2-1
TGTGCCAGTGCTTGGAGACATAGCTCCTACAATGAGCAGTTCTTC	CASAWRHSSYNEQFF	NA	TRBV6-1	NA	TRBJ2-1
TGTGCCAGCAGTTTACTAGGGGACACCTACGAGCAGTACTTC	CASSLLGDTYEQYF	NA	TRBV27	NA	TRBJ2-7